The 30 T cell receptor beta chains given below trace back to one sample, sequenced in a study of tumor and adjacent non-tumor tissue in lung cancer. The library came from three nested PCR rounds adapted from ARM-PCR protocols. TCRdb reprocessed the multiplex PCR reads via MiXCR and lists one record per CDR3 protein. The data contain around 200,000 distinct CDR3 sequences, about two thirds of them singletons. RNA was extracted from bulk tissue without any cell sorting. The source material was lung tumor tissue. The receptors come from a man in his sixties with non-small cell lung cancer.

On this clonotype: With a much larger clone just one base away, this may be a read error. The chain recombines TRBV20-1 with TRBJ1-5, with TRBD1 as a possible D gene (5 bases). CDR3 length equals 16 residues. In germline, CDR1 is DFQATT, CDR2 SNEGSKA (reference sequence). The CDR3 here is CSARDRSGDSDQPQHF. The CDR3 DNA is TGCAGTGCTAGAGATCGATCGGGGGATAGCGATCAGCCCCAGCATTTT.

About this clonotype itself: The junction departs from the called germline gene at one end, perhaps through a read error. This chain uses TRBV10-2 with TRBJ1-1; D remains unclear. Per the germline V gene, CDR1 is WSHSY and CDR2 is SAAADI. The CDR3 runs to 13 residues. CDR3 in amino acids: CASSDGQNTEPFF. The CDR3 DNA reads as TGCGCCAGCAGTGATGGGCAGAACACTGAACCTTTCTTT.

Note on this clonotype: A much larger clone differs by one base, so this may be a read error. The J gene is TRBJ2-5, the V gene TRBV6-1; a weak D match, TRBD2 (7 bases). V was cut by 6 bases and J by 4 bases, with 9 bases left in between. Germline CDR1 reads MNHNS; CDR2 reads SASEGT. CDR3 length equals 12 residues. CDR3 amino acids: CASRGGGETQYF. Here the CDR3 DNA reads TGTGCCAGCAGGGGAGGGGGAGAGACCCAGTACTTC.

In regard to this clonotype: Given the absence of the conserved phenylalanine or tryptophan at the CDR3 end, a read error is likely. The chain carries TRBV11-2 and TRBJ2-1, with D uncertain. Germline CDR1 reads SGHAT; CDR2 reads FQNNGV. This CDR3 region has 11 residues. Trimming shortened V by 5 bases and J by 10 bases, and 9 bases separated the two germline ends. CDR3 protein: CASSIEREQFL. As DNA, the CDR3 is TGTGCCAGCAGCATTGAAAGGGAGCAGTTCCTC.

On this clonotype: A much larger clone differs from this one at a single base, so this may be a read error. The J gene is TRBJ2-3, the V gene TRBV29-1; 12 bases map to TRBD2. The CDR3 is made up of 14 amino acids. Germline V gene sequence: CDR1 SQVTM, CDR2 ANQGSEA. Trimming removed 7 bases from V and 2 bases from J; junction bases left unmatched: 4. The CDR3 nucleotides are TGCAGCGGTAGGACTAGCGGGGACACAGATACGCAGTATTTT. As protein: CSGRTSGDTDTQYF.

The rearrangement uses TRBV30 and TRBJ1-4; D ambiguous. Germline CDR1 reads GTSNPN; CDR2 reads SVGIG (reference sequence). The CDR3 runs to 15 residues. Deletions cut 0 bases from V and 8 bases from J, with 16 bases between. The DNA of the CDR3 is TGTGCCTGGAGTGTAGAGCGTTTTCCGGGAGAAAAACTGTTTTTT. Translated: CAWSVERFPGEKLFF.

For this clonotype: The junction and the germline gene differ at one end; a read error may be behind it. CDR3 residues: CASILSPGGYTEAFF. The CDR3 DNA sequence: TGTGCCAGCATCTTGTCACCAGGGGGATACACTGAAGCTTTCTTT. V usage is TRBV5-4 and J usage is TRBJ1-1, with 7 positions matching TRBD1. Germline CDR1 SGHNT, CDR2 YYREEE (reference sequence). The CDR3 is 15 amino acids.

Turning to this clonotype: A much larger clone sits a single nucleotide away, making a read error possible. As DNA, the CDR3 is TGCAGCGGGACCCTCAATCCCAAAGCTTTCTTT. Protein product: CSGTLNPKAFF. V gene TRBV29-1 combines with J gene TRBJ1-1; D ambiguous. The V gene's germline CDR1 is SQVTM and CDR2 ANQGSEA. Deletions cut 7 bases from V and 9 bases from J, with 15 bases between. This CDR3 contains 11 residues.

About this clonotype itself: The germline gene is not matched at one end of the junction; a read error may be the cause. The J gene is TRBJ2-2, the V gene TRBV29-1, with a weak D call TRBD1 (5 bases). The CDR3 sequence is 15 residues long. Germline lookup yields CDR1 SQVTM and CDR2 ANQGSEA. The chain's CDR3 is CSVEITDKNTEELFF. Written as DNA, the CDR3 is TGCAGCGTTGAGATCACGGACAAGAACACCGAGGAGCTGTTTTTT.

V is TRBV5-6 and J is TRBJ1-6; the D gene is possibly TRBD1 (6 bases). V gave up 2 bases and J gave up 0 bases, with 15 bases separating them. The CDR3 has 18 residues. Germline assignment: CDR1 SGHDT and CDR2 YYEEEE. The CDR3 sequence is CASSFARGPSSYNSPLHF. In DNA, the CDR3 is TGTGCCAGCAGCTTCGCCAGGGGTCCCAGCTCCTATAATTCACCCCTCCACTTT.

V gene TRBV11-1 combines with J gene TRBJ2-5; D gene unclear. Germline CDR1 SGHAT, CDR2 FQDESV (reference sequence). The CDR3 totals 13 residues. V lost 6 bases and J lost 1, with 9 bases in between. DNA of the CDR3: TGTGCCAGCAGAAGGGTACCCCAAGAGACCCAGTACTTC. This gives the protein CASRRVPQETQYF.

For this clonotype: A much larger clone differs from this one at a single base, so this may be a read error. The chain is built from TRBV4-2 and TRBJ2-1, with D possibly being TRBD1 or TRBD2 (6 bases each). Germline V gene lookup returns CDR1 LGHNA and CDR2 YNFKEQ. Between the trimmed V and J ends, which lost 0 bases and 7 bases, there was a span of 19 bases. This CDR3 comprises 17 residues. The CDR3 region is CASSQDWGTRGRNEQFF. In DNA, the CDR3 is TGTGCCAGCAGCCAAGATTGGGGGACACGGGGGAGGAATGAGCAGTTCTTC.

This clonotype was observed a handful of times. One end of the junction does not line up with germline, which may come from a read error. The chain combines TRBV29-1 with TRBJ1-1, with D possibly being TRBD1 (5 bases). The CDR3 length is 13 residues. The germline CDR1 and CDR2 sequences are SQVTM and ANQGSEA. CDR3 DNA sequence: TGCAGCGTTACAGTAGGGCCGGACACTGAAGCTTTATTT. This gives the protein CSVTVGPDTEALF.

The CDR3 is CACRVNRNSNQPQHF. DNA for the CDR3: TGTGCCTGCCGGGTGAACAGAAATAGCAATCAGCCCCAGCATTTT. The chain couples TRBV6-5 to TRBJ1-5; unclear D gene. Germline-derived CDR1 and CDR2 are MNHEY and SVGAGI. Trimming shortened V by 11 bases and J by 0 bases, and 17 bases separated the two germline ends. The CDR3 has 15 amino acids.

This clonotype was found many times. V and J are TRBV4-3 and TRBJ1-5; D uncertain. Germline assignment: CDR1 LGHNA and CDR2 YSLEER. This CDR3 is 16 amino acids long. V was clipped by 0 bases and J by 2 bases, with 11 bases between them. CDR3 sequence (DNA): TGCGCCAGCAGCCAAGATATCTTAGGCGGCAATCAGCCCCAGCATTTT. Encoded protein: CASSQDILGGNQPQHF.

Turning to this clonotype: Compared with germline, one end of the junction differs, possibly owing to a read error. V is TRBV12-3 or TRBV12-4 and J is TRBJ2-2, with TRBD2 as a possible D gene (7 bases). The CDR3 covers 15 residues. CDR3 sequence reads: CASRDTRGRTGELYF. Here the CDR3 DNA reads TGTGCCAGCAGGGACACGCGGGGGCGAACCGGGGAGCTGTATTTT.

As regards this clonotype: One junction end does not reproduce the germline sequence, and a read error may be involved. Written as DNA, the CDR3 is TGCACCAGCAGCCTCCCAGTTGGGACAGGGGCCTACGAGCAGTACTTC. Protein product: CTSSLPVGTGAYEQYF. V usage is TRBV4-1 and J usage is TRBJ2-7; 10 bases map to TRBD1. The germline gives CDR1 MGHRA, CDR2 YSYEKL. The CDR3 has 16 residues.

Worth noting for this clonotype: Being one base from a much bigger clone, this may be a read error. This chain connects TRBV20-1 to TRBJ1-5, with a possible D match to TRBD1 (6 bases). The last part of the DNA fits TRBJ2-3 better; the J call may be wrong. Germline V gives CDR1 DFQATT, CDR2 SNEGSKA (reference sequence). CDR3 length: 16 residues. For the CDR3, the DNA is TGCAGTGCTAGAGATGGGGGCAGGGTTGGGGATCAGCCCCAGTATTTT. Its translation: CSARDGGRVGDQPQYF.

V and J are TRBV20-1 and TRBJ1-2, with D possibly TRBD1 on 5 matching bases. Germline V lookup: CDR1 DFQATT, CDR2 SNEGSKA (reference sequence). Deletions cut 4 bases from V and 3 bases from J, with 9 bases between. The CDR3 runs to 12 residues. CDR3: CSAKRDHYGYTF. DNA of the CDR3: TGCAGTGCTAAGCGGGACCACTATGGCTACACCTTC.

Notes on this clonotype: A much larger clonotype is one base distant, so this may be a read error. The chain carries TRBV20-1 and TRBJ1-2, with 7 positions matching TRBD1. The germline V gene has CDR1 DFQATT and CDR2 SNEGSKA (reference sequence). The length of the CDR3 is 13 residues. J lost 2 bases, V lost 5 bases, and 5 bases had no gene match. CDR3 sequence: CSAGAGQNYGYTF. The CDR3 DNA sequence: TGCAGTGCTGGAGCGGGACAGAACTATGGCTACACCTTC.

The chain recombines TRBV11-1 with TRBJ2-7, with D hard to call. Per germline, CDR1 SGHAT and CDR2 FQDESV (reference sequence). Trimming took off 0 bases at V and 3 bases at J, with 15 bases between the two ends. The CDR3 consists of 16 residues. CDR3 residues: CASSLAISDNFYEQYF. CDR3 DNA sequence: TGTGCCAGCAGCTTAGCGATCAGTGACAACTTCTACGAGCAGTACTTC.

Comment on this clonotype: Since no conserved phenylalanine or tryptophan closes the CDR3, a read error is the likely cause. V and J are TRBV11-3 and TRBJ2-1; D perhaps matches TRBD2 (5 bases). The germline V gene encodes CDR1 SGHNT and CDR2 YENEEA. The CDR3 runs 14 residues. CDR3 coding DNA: TGTACCAGCAGCTCTGGGGAGCAATACAATGAGCAGTTCCTC. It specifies CTSSSGEQYNEQFL.

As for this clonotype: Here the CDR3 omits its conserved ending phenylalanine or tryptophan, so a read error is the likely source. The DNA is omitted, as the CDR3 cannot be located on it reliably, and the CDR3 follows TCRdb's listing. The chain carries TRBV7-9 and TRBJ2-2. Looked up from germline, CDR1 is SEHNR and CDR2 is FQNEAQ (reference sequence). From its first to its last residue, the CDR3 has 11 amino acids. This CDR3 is CASSKGGEPLL.

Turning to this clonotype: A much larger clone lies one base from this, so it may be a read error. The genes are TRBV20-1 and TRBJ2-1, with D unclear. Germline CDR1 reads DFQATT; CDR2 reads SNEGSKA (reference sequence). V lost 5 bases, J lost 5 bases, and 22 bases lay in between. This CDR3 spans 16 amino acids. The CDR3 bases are TGCAGTGCTGGGTCCCCATGGGGAAATACGGACAATGAGCAGTTCTTC. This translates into CSAGSPWGNTDNEQFF.

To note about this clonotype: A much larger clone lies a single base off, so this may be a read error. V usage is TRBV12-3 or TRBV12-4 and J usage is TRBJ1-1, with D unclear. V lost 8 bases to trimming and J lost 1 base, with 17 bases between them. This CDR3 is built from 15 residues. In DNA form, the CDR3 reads TGTGCCAGCGGGCCTTACAGACTGCCGAACACTGAAGCTTTCTTT. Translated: CASGPYRLPNTEAFF.

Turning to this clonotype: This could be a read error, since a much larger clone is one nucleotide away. CDR3 coding DNA: TGCAGTGCTAGGTCGAGGACAGGGGGGAACGGGGAGCTGTTTTTT. This codes for CSARSRTGGNGELFF. The rearrangement joins TRBV20-1 to TRBJ2-2; 10 positions match TRBD1. The J segment lost 7 bases and the V segment lost 3 bases, leaving 8 bases of the junction unmatched. The CDR3 consists of 15 residues. Germline values: CDR1 DFQATT, CDR2 SNEGSKA (reference sequence).

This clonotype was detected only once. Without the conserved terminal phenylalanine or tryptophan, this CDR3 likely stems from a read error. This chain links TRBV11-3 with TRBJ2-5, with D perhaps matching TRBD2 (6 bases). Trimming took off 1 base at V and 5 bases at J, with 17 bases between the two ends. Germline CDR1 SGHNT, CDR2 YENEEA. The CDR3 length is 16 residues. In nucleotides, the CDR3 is TGTGCCAGCAGCTTAGTGATCGGGGGTAGCCAGGAGACCCAGTACTTA. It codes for CASSLVIGGSQETQYL.

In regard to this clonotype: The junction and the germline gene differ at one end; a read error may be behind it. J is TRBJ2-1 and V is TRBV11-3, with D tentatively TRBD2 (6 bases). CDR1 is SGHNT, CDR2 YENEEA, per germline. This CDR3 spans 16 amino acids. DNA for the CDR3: TGTGCCAGCAGCATTCTAGTGGGAGCGGGCTACATTGAGCAGTTCTTC. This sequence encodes CASSILVGAGYIEQFF.

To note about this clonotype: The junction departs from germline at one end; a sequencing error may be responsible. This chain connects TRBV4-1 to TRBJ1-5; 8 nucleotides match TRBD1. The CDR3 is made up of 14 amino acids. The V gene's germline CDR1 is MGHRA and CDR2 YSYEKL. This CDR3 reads CASSPGQGDQPQDF. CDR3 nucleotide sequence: TGCGCCAGCAGCCCCGGACAGGGAGATCAGCCCCAGGATTTT.

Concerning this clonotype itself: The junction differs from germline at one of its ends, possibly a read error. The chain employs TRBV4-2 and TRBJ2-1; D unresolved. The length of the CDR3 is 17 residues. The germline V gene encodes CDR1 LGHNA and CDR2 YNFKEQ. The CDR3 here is CASSQESGREPYNEHFF. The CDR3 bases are TGTGCCAGCAGCCAAGAGAGTGGAAGGGAACCCTACAATGAGCACTTCTTC.